The entry below gives a single T cell receptor beta chain sequence along with its context. No fewer than 7 million PBMCs went into each sample. The sample originates from a study of blood T cells in healthy people across ages. Germline V gene sequence: CDR1 SGHVS, CDR2 FNYEAQ. V gave up 1 base and J gave up 0 bases, with 14 bases separating them. This CDR3 comprises 17 residues. A second PCR, run for about 7 to 12 cycles, used a sample-barcoded 5' primer plus a J-beta primer mix. TCRdb fed the 5' RACE reads into MiXCR, producing one record per CDR3 protein. Altogether about 1.8 million distinct CDR3 sequences are present, about 49% being singletons, with the ten largest covering around 2.1%.

The chain combines TRBV7-6 with TRBJ2-3; D is unresolved. The sample taken for sequencing was blood. This TCR derives from a woman in her forties in good health. This chain's CDR3 is CASSLDPRSASTDTQYF. The CDR3 DNA reads as TGTGCCAGCAGCTTAGATCCGCGGTCTGCTAGCACAGATACGCAGTATTTT.